This TCR beta chain is drawn from a study of technical replicates of blood from a handful of donors (dated by TCRdb to between 2016 and 2019). The junction shows trimming of 3 bases on V and 7 bases on J, and the gene matches do not reach 2 bases of it. From cysteine to phenylalanine, the CDR3 is 12 amino acids long. The read is trimmed to its CDR3 DNA, 36 bases read in frame from base 1. The germline V gene (reference sequence) sets CDR1 to LNHNV and CDR2 to YYDKDF. As regards this clone: The clone's antigen remains unknown. Base qualities were left out, and no much larger clone turns up one base away.

The method behind the library was the immunoSEQ multiplex PCR assay. TCRdb limited this immuneACCESS table to in-frame rearrangements with V and J called. A share of clones is missing; checked studies link under half to unresolved V genes, and the rest is unexplained. The sample contains approximately 78,000 clones, about 95% of them found a single time. Jointly, the top ten make up approximately 0.24% of the sample. The sequence is built from TRBV15 and TRBJ1-1; 7 bases in the junction line up with TRBD1. The sample was T cells isolated from PBMCs. The source is a human donor in good health. The DNA is TGTGCCACCAGCAGCCGGGACAGTGAAGCTTTCTTT. The translation is CATSSRDSEAFF.